A single T cell receptor (beta chain) is shown here with its context. Some clones are missing from TCRdb's copy, which holds only in-frame ones; the method was immunoSEQ multiplex PCR. The sample yields about 160,000 clones, roughly 80% seen once. J lost 0 bases, V lost 2 bases, and 3 bases had no gene match. Germline lookup yields CDR1 KGHSH and CDR2 LQKENI. The CDR3 consists of 15 residues. The data were obtained in a study of blood T cell repertoires in COVID-19. The chain links TRBV18 to TRBJ2-7; TRBD1 agrees at 8 bases. The sequencing input was peripheral blood. The TCR sequence derives from a man aged 55 to 69 with acute or convalescent COVID-19. The CDR3 region has the DNA TGTGCCAGCTCACCAGTACAGGGGGGCTCCTACGAGCAGTACTTC. Residues: CASSPVQGGSYEQYF. The variable domain in full, with the rest retrieved from reference TRBV18 and TRBJ2-7, is NAGVMQNPRHLVRRRGQEARLRCSPMKGHSHVYWYRQLPEEGLKFMVYLQKENIIDESGMPKERFSAEFPKEGPSILRIQQVVRGDSAAYFCASSPVQGGSYEQYFGPGTRLTVT.